Listed below are T cell receptor beta chains from one sample, sequenced in a study of blood T cells in healthy people across ages. From the 5' RACE reads, TCRdb called clonotypes with MiXCR, one entry per CDR3 protein. The repertoire holds roughly 1.5 million distinct CDR3 sequences, with 42% as singletons. The specimen was blood. Receptors originate from a woman younger than 35 in good health. The CDR3 runs from the conserved cysteine through the conserved F or W. The D gene is left open where the match is weak. Rows may omit the clone size; those that give it use once, few, many or a size class.

d_gene,j_gene,v_gene,abundance,CDR3nt,CDR3aa
.,TRBJ1-6,TRBV9,.,TGTGCCAGCAGCCCCTACGTTAGCCAATGGGGCTATAATTCACCCCTCCACTTT,CASSPYVSQWGYNSPLHF
.,TRBJ2-3,TRBV20-1,.,TGCAGCCTCATGTATGGGGGCGCCTCAGATACGCAGTATTTT,CSLMYGGASDTQYF
.,TRBJ1-2,TRBV20-1,.,TGCAGTGCTCAGGCGGAGGTTGGCTATGGCTACACCTTC,CSAQAEVGYGYTF
.,TRBJ2-3,TRBV9,few,TGTGCCAGCAGCGTAGTTCGACCGGATACGCAGTATTTT,CASSVVRPDTQYF
TRBD1,TRBJ2-7,TRBV7-6,once,TGTGCCAGCAGCTCCCAACAGGGGGCTTACGAGCAGTACTTC,CASSSQQGAYEQYF
.,TRBJ2-7,TRBV5-1,few,TGCGCCAGCAGCTTGGCACCCGACGCCGAGCAGTACTTC,CASSLAPDAEQYF
.,TRBJ2-1,TRBV11-2,.,TGTGCCACTGAAGGGGGGAGATGGTCCTACAATGAGCAGTTCTTC,CATEGGRWSYNEQFF
TRBD2,TRBJ2-5,TRBV5-1,.,TGCGCCAGCAGCTTAAGGACTAGCGGGGATCATGGTGAGCAGTACTTC,CASSLRTSGDHGEQYF
TRBD1,TRBJ1-6,TRBV4-3,.,TGCGCCAGCAGCATCCAGACAGGGTCTATAAGTTCACCCCTCCACTTT,CASSIQTGSISSPLHF
.,TRBJ1-1,TRBV4-2,.,TGTGCCAGCAGCCACGGGCAGGAGAACACTGAAGCTTTCTTT,CASSHGQENTEAFF
.,TRBJ1-1,TRBV4-1,.,TGCGCCAGCAGCCAGTTCCCGGGGCTGAACACTGAAGCTTTCTTT,CASSQFPGLNTEAFF
.,TRBJ2-1,TRBV20-1,.,TGCAGTGCTAGAGGGCTGCGGACGGTCTACAATGAGCAGTTCTTC,CSARGLRTVYNEQFF
TRBD1,TRBJ2-7,TRBV9,.,TGTGCCAGCAGCGTAGACCTCCTGGAACCTCGGGAAGGGGGCATCTACGAGCAGTACTTC,CASSVDLLEPREGGIYEQYF
TRBD2,TRBJ2-1,TRBV9,few,TGTGCCAGCAGCGTGACAGCGGGGAGCTCCTACAATGAGCAGTTCTTC,CASSVTAGSSYNEQFF
.,TRBJ2-7,TRBV3-1,few,TGTGCCAGCACCGGGACTGGGTACGAGCAGTACTTC,CASTGTGYEQYF
.,TRBJ2-7,TRBV27,.,TGTGCCAGCAGTGACCTCGGGGACGCTCCCTACGAGCAGTACTTC,CASSDLGDAPYEQYF